This passage covers 27 T cell receptor beta chains from one sample sequenced in a study of T-cell memory formation after mild COVID-19. TCRdb processed the 5' RACE reads anew with MiXCR; each CDR3 protein has one entry. The sample yields roughly 300,000 distinct CDR3 sequences, approximately 7.6% seen once. Sequencing was performed on PBMCs or a T cell subset sorted from them (not recorded which). The receptor source for this set is a man aged 18 to 30 who had mild COVID-19 (a few samples of this study predate the infection). Cell type and time point are not known.

The chain is built from TRBV5-8 and TRBJ2-1, with 11 nucleotides matching TRBD2. The CDR3 spans 20 residues. V dropped 0 bases and J dropped 7; count of bases not matched to a gene: 18. The germline gives CDR1 SGHTS, CDR2 YDEGEE. CDR3 in amino acids: CASSLATRLAGPPPWNEQFF. CDR3 in DNA: TGTGCCAGCAGCTTGGCCACGCGACTAGCGGGGCCACCACCTTGGAATGAGCAGTTCTTC.

This clonotype appeared a few times. The V and J genes are TRBV12-5 and TRBJ2-3, with 7 bases fitting TRBD1. Trimming took 3 bases from V and 0 from J; bases not matched to a gene: 3. This CDR3 is built from 15 residues. Germline loops: CDR1 LGHNT, CDR2 FRNRAP. CDR3 bases: TGTGCTAGTGGTTTAGGGACAGCGAGCACAGATACGCAGTATTTT. This codes for CASGLGTASTDTQYF.

This clonotype was observed many times. The CDR3 DNA reads TGTGCCAGCAGTCCCGGGGGGCCCCAAGAGACCCAGTACTTC. It yields the protein CASSPGGPQETQYF. The J gene is TRBJ2-5, the V gene TRBV12-3 or TRBV12-4; tentative D call: TRBD2 (7 bases). V lost 5 bases and J 1 base, leaving 11 bases between the germline ends. The CDR3 length is 14 residues.

The chain is built from TRBV6-5 and TRBJ2-5, with 8 bases fitting TRBD2. The CDR3 sequence is 15 residues long. Germline loops: CDR1 MNHEY, CDR2 SVGAGI. V lost 9 bases, J lost 2 bases, and 11 bases stayed unmatched. The CDR3 is CASSSGTYSQETQYF. CDR3 DNA sequence: TGTGCCAGTAGTAGCGGGACCTATTCGCAAGAGACCCAGTACTTC.

This clonotype came up a few times. The J gene is TRBJ2-1, the V gene TRBV6-2 or TRBV6-3, with TRBD1 matching over 10 bases. The length of the CDR3 is 18 residues. J lost 0 bases, V lost 0 bases, and 5 bases had no gene match. Germline assignment: CDR1 MNHEY and CDR2 SVGEGT. CDR3 protein: CASSYSWTGGSSYNEQFF. For the CDR3, the DNA is TGTGCCAGCAGTTACTCGTGGACAGGGGGTTCCTCCTACAATGAGCAGTTCTTC.

The rearrangement joins TRBV7-2 to TRBJ2-3; TRBD1 might be the D (6 bases). CDR3 size: 12 residues. Per the germline V gene, CDR1 is SGHTA and CDR2 is FQGNSA. V was clipped by 2 bases and J by 11 bases, with 11 bases between them. This CDR3 is CASSLWGPRQYF. For the CDR3, the DNA is TGTGCCAGCAGCTTATGGGGGCCAAGGCAGTATTTT. The entire variable domain, with the rest obtained from reference TRBV7-2 and TRBJ2-3, is as follows: GAGVSQSPSNKVTEKGKDVELRCDPISGHTALYWYRQSLGQGLEFLIYFQGNSAPDKSGLPSDRFSAERTGGSVSTLTIQRTQQEDSAVYLCASSLWGPRQYFGPGTRLTVL.

Here the CDR3 DNA reads TGCGCCAGCAGCCGAGCTAAGACAGAAGGCACTGAAGCTTTCTTT. Translated: CASSRAKTEGTEAFF. The rearrangement joins TRBV4-3 to TRBJ1-1; a weak D match, TRBD1 (5 bases). The CDR3 runs to 15 residues. Per germline, CDR1 LGHNA and CDR2 YSLEER. V shed 4 bases and J shed 4 bases, with 16 bases lying between them.

The V and J genes are TRBV20-1 and TRBJ2-1; D is unresolved. V was pared by 1 base and J by 8 bases, with 6 bases between. The CDR3 is 11 amino acids. The germline V gene encodes CDR1 DFQATT and CDR2 SNEGSKA (reference sequence). This CDR3 reads CSARGRYEQFF. In DNA form, the CDR3 reads TGCAGTGCTAGAGGAAGGTATGAGCAGTTCTTC.

This clonotype was seen many times. V gene TRBV3-1 combines with J gene TRBJ1-6; no reliable D call. The CDR3 runs to 14 residues. Germline-derived CDR1 and CDR2 are LGHDT and YNNKEL (reference sequence). Trimming shortened V by 1 base and J by 7 bases, and 8 bases separated the two germline ends. DNA of the CDR3: TGTGCCAGCAGCCAAGTTGGATGGAATTCACCCCTCCACTTT. As protein: CASSQVGWNSPLHF. The entire variable domain, with the rest obtained from reference TRBV3-1 and TRBJ1-6, is as follows: DTAVSQTPKYLVTQMGNDKSIKCEQNLGHDTMYWYKQDSKKFLKIMFSYNNKELIINETVPNRFSPKSPDKAHLNLHINSLELGDSAVYFCASSQVGWNSPLHFGNGTRLTVT.

The J gene is TRBJ1-2, the V gene TRBV6-5; TRBD1 aligns across 8 bases. V lost 6 bases, J lost 3 bases, and 6 bases stayed unmatched. This CDR3 contains 14 residues. Looked up from germline, CDR1 is MNHEY and CDR2 is SVGAGI. The CDR3 sequence: CASRSTGGYYGYTF. Written as DNA, the CDR3 is TGTGCCAGCAGAAGCACAGGGGGATACTATGGCTACACCTTC.

There are many counts of this clonotype. The chain is built from TRBV9 and TRBJ1-3, with D possibly matching TRBD1 (6 bases). The V end was cut by 3 bases, the J end by 4 bases, with 14 bases between. The CDR3 length is 15 residues. Germline CDR1 reads SGDLS; CDR2 reads YYNGEE. The CDR3 reads CASSAQQGQGNTIYF. CDR3 coding DNA: TGTGCCAGCAGCGCCCAACAGGGTCAAGGAAACACCATATATTTT. The entire variable domain, with the rest obtained from reference TRBV9 and TRBJ1-3, is as follows: DSGVTQTPKHLITATGQRVTLRCSPRSGDLSVYWYQQSLDQGLQFLIQYYNGEERAKGNILERFSAQQFPDLHSELNLSSLELGDSALYFCASSAQQGQGNTIYFGEGSWLTVV.

In its sample, this clonotype was seen many times. The J gene is TRBJ2-4, the V gene TRBV6-2 or TRBV6-3; D remains ambiguous. The germline gives CDR1 MNHEY, CDR2 SVGEGT. CDR3 length equals 13 residues. V was cut by 7 bases and J by 7 bases, with 14 bases left in between. For the CDR3, the DNA is TGTGCCAGCACTGAGGCGTCATGGAACATTCAGTACTTC. Encoded protein: CASTEASWNIQYF.

This clonotype was picked up many times. The CDR3 loop is CASSRPGTGRYEQYF. The CDR3 coding sequence is TGTGCCAGCAGTAGACCTGGGACAGGCCGCTACGAGCAGTACTTC. The chain carries TRBV6-5 and TRBJ2-7, with 8 bases lining up with TRBD1. There are 15 residues in the CDR3. In germline, CDR1 is MNHEY, CDR2 SVGAGI. With 5 bases clipped from V and 3 bases from J, the junction kept 9 bases outside the gene matches.

This clonotype came up a few times. The chain couples TRBV2 to TRBJ2-1; possible D gene TRBD1, 5 bases. The CDR3 consists of 14 residues. Germline V lookup: CDR1 SNHLY, CDR2 FYNNEI. V lost 10 bases and J lost 7, with 20 bases in between. The CDR3: CATLDRLVLNEQFF. The CDR3 DNA follows: TGTGCCACACTCGACAGACTCGTCCTTAATGAGCAGTTCTTC.

The sample holds a few counts of this clonotype. The chain employs TRBV5-6 and TRBJ1-2; 8 bases fit TRBD1. The length of the CDR3 is 13 residues. CDR1 and CDR2 from the germline V gene are SGHDT and YYEEEE. V shed 4 bases, J shed 4 bases, and the junction held 3 bases outside the gene matches. The CDR3 sequence: CASSLTGAYGYTF. The DNA for the CDR3 is TGTGCCAGCAGCCTGACAGGGGCCTATGGCTACACCTTC. Looking up the rest from reference TRBV5-6 and TRBJ1-2 gives the full variable domain: DAGVTQSPTHLIKTRGQQVTLRCSPKSGHDTVSWYQQALGQGPQFIFQYYEEEERQRGNFPDRFSGHQFPNYSSELNVNALLLGDSALYLCASSLTGAYGYTFGSGTRLTVV.

This clonotype has at least ten counts. The J gene is TRBJ1-5, the V gene TRBV2, with 7 bases that match TRBD1. Germline values: CDR1 SNHLY, CDR2 FYNNEI. Unmatched junction bases numbered 10, after V lost 5 bases and J lost 0 bases. The CDR3 is made up of 17 amino acids. CDR3: CASSSNRGAYSNQPQHF. The DNA for the CDR3 is TGTGCCAGCAGTTCTAACAGGGGCGCCTATAGCAATCAGCCCCAGCATTTT.

This clonotype was detected only a few times. J is TRBJ2-7 and V is TRBV5-6; TRBD2 aligns across 11 bases. This CDR3 is built from 16 residues. J gave up 0 bases and V 0 bases, and 2 bases lay outside the gene matches. The V gene's germline CDR1 is SGHDT and CDR2 YYEEEE. The CDR3 is CASSLASGGYSYEQYV. In DNA, the CDR3 is TGTGCCAGCAGCTTGGCTAGCGGGGGGTACTCCTACGAGCAGTACGTC.

The V call is TRBV28, the J call TRBJ2-7; no clear D. CDR1 and CDR2 (germline): MDHEN, SYDVKM. The V and J ends lost 1 base and 1 base respectively, with 8 bases between them. The length of the CDR3 is 14 residues. In DNA, the CDR3 is TGTGCCAGCAGTTTATCGGTACAATCCTACGAGCAGTACGTC. Amino acid sequence: CASSLSVQSYEQYV.

The chain joins TRBV24-1 to TRBJ2-1, with 12 bases lining up with TRBD2. CDR1 and CDR2 from the germline V gene are KGHDR and SFDVKD. This CDR3 has 16 residues. V lost 4 bases to trimming and J lost 6 bases; unmatched junction nucleotides: 6. The CDR3 is CATSDQTSGGRNEQFF. The CDR3, as DNA: TGTGCCACCAGTGACCAAACTAGCGGGGGGCGCAATGAGCAGTTCTTC.

The V call is TRBV5-1, the J call TRBJ1-2; D may be TRBD1 (6 bases). There are 14 residues in the CDR3. Germline CDR1 SGHRS, CDR2 YFSETQ. The V end lost 4 bases, the J end lost 7 bases, and 17 bases lay between the germline ends. CDR3 coding DNA: TGCGCCAGCAGCAGAGGGGGGAACATCGGTGGCTACACCTTC. Residues: CASSRGGNIGGYTF.

Only a few counts were recorded for this clonotype. V gene TRBV7-9 combines with J gene TRBJ1-2; 7 bases are shared with TRBD1. V was pared by 0 bases and J by 6 bases, with 1 base of the junction left unmatched. The CDR3 has 13 residues. Germline lookup yields CDR1 SEHNR and CDR2 FQNEAQ (reference sequence). The CDR3 sequence: CASSLAGQHGYTF. DNA of the CDR3: TGTGCCAGCAGCTTAGCGGGACAGCATGGCTACACCTTC.

This clonotype turned up a few times. The V gene is TRBV20-1, the J gene TRBJ2-3; TRBD1 matches 8 bases. Germline CDR1 reads DFQATT; CDR2 reads SNEGSKA (reference sequence). The trim removed 6 bases at V and 2 bases at J, leaving 10 bases unmatched. This CDR3 comprises 15 residues. The CDR3 here is CSARSTGAATDTQYF. Written as DNA, the CDR3 is TGCAGTGCCAGATCGACAGGGGCCGCCACAGATACGCAGTATTTT.

This chain joins TRBV6-5 and TRBJ2-7, with D tentatively TRBD1 or TRBD2 (5 bases each). CDR1 is MNHEY, CDR2 SVGAGI, per germline. The CDR3 covers 15 residues. Trimming removed 4 bases from V and 1 base from J, with 14 bases in between. CDR3 sequence: CASSSSPWGSYEQYF. The CDR3 DNA reads TGTGCCAGCAGTTCCAGCCCGTGGGGGTCCTACGAGCAGTACTTC.

This clonotype has more than one count but fewer than ten. V gene TRBV5-1 combines with J gene TRBJ2-3; D uncertain. CDR3 length equals 14 residues. V was clipped by 1 base and J by 2 bases, with 8 bases between them. The V gene's germline CDR1 is SGHRS and CDR2 YFSETQ. CDR3 DNA sequence: TGCGCCAGCAGCTTGCTTTCACACACAGATACGCAGTATTTT. Its translation: CASSLLSHTDTQYF.

V and J are TRBV12-3 or TRBV12-4 and TRBJ1-2, with D possibly TRBD1 on 6 matching bases. Trimming pared 7 bases from V and 4 bases from J, leaving 16 bases between. The CDR3 consists of 14 residues. This CDR3 reads CASIGGGAFYGYTF. The CDR3 DNA sequence: TGTGCCAGCATCGGGGGGGGGGCGTTCTATGGCTACACCTTC.

This clonotype was seen more than once but under ten times. The rearrangement uses TRBV20-1 and TRBJ1-4; tentative D call: TRBD1 (5 bases). This CDR3 comprises 11 residues. Germline V gene data show CDR1 as DFQATT and CDR2 as SNEGSKA (reference sequence). V shed 3 bases and J shed 8 bases, with 7 bases lying between them. DNA of the CDR3: TGCAGTGCTAGTAAGGGGGAAAAACTGTTTTTT. The encoded protein is CSASKGEKLFF.

This clonotype has at least ten counts. V usage is TRBV20-1 and J usage is TRBJ1-1; a weak D match, TRBD1 (5 bases). The CDR3 length is 13 residues. V was cut by 4 bases and J by 1 base, with 10 bases left in between. Germline V gene lookup returns CDR1 DFQATT and CDR2 SNEGSKA (reference sequence). CDR3 bases: TGCAGTGCTAAGGACGGGGCGAACACTGAAGCTTTCTTT. The encoded protein is CSAKDGANTEAFF.